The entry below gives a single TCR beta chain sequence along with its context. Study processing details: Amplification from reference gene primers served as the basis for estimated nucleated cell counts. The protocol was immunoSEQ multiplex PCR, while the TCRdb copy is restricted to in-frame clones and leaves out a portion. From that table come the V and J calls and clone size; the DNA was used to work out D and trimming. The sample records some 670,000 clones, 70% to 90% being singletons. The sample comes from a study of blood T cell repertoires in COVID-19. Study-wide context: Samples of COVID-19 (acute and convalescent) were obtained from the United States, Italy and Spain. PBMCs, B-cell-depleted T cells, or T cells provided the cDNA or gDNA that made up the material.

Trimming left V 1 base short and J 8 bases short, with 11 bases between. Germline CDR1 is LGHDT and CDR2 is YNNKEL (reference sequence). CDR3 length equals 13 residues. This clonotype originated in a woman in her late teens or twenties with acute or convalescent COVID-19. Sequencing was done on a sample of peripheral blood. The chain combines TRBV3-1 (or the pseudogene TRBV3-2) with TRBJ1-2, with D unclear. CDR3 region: CASSQVGRDGYTF. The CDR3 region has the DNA TGTGCCAGCAGCCAAGTAGGGAGAGACGGCTACACCTTC.